The 9 T cell receptor beta chains reported below all come from one sample, sequenced in a study of CXCR3-negative and CXCR3-positive naive CD8 T cells. Libraries of TRB cDNA were made by 5' RACE and carried UMIs. TCRdb re-called the 5' RACE reads; one entry per CDR3 protein, DNA not given. Recorded here are tens of thousands of distinct CDR3 sequences; the top ten clones represent more than 3.5%. The sequencing sample was made of naive CXCR3- CD8+ T cells from blood. The subset: CD45RO-CCR7+CD27+CD95- naive CD8+ T cells lacking CXCR3 (TNR3-). The receptors originated from a human donor in good health. Some clones in this sample may be carry-over from other donors' samples.

V usage is TRBV4-3 and J usage is TRBJ2-1. The V gene's germline CDR1 is LGHNA and CDR2 YSLEER. The CDR3 extends over 15 amino acids. This chain's CDR3 is CASSTHLEFYNEQFF.

V gene TRBV14 combines with J gene TRBJ2-1; checking the TCRdb D call of TRBD2 is not possible without DNA. Germline loops: CDR1 SGHDN, CDR2 FVKESK. The CDR3 covers 16 residues. CDR3 in amino acids: CASSQDRSLRRGEQFF. Combining the CDR3 with reference TRBV14 and TRBJ2-1 gives the whole variable domain EAGVTQFPSHSVIEKGQTVTLRCDPISGHDNLYWYRRVMGKEIKFLLHFVKESKQDESGMPNNRFLAERTGGTYSTLKVQPAELEDSGVYFCASSQDRSLRRGEQFFGPGTRLTVL.

The V call is TRBV10-3, the J call TRBJ2-7; the D gene TCRdb calls, TRBD2, cannot be checked with no DNA. Germline values: CDR1 ENHRY, CDR2 SYGVKD. The CDR3 is 15 residues long. The CDR3 sequence is CAISGGSVSSYEQYF.

Here the CDR3 reads CSAGQAAYEQYF. The V gene is TRBV29-1, the J gene TRBJ2-7; TCRdb's D gene call, TRBD1, goes unchecked for lack of DNA. This CDR3 spans 12 amino acids. CDR1 is SQVTM, CDR2 ANQGSEA, per germline.

V usage is TRBV6-5 and J usage is TRBJ1-5; the TCRdb D gene call, TRBD1, has no DNA to confirm it. CDR1 and CDR2 (germline): MNHEY, SVGAGI. The CDR3 totals 15 residues. CDR3 amino acids: CASSYRRGDNQPQHF.

The chain is built from TRBV7-8 and TRBJ2-5; TCRdb indicates TRBD2, and absent DNA this call remains unverified. Germline V lookup: CDR1 SGHVS, CDR2 FQNEAQ. The CDR3 contains 17 residues. The CDR3 sequence: CASSLDPGLAGYETQYF.

V gene TRBV15 combines with J gene TRBJ2-2; TCRdb's D call, TRBD2, is unchecked because there is no DNA. The CDR3 contains 15 residues. Germline V gives CDR1 LNHNV, CDR2 YYDKDF (reference sequence). The CDR3: CATSRRETHTGELFF.

V is TRBV2 and J is TRBJ2-1; the TCRdb D gene call, TRBD2, has no DNA to confirm it. This CDR3 has 11 residues. CDR1 and CDR2 from the germline V gene are SNHLY and FYNNEI. The CDR3 loop reads CASRLGNEQFF.

The CDR3 protein is CASSAAGGKGYEQYF. The V and J genes are TRBV9 and TRBJ2-7; the D call of TRBD1 rests on TCRdb alone, since no DNA is present to check it. The CDR3 has 15 amino acids. Germline CDR1 SGDLS, CDR2 YYNGEE.